Reported below is one TCR beta chain. This specimen belongs to a study of shared clonotypes between healthy human individuals. Cells designated naive CD8 were CD45RO-negative and were positively selected for CCR7, with terminally differentiated effector memory CD45RA+ cells excluded. Recent vaccinations or acute infections were absent in the healthy HIV-negative adult donors. TCRdb's table, derived via immunoSEQ multiplex PCR, lists solely in-frame clones and lacks some. The sample has under 2,000,000 clones, about 95% seen once. V gave up 5 bases and J gave up 5 bases; unmatched junction bases: 12. Germline V gene sequence: CDR1 SGHVS, CDR2 FNYEAQ. The CDR3 extends over 15 amino acids.

The receptor was isolated from a young man in good health. The sequencing sample was made of naive CD8+ T cells sorted from blood. The rearrangement links TRBV7-6 to TRBJ2-7; TRBD1 matches 7 bases. CDR3: CASSRWIQGIHEQYF. The CDR3, as DNA: TGTGCCAGCAGCAGATGGATACAGGGGATCCACGAGCAGTACTTC.